Given below is one T cell receptor (beta chain) in context. Sequencing was performed with immunoSEQ multiplex PCR; in TCRdb, only in-frame clones are kept and a portion is missing. The table has more than 95,000 clones, more than 85% seen once. The record originates from a study of control samples from healthy donors and cancer patients. The CDR3 length is 16 residues. V was trimmed by 7 bases and J by 0 bases, leaving 18 bases between them. Germline assignment: CDR1 SGHRS and CDR2 YFSETQ. The source material was PBMCs. This TCR came from a man in his 60s with lung cancer. This chain links TRBV5-1 with TRBJ2-3; the D gene is possibly TRBD2 (6 bases). The CDR3, as DNA: TGCGCCAGCGCCGTGACGGGGGATTATAGCACAGATACGCAGTATTTT. This sequence encodes CASAVTGDYSTDTQYF.